This is a list of T cell receptor beta chains from one sample in a study of PD-1 blockade in classical Hodgkin lymphoma. Assay: immunoSEQ multiplex PCR; the TCRdb copy retains only in-frame clones and omits some. The sample holds around 18,000 clones, about 75% seen once. Specimen: CD4+ T cells from blood, collected before the fourth cycle of nivolumab. Every receptor here comes from a human donor with classical Hodgkin lymphoma. Both conserved end residues are part of each CDR3. A D gene is named only where the DNA matches it firmly. The listing skips clone size in some rows; elsewhere it reads once, few, many or a size class.

size,D,J,V,length,CDR3,DNA
NA,NA,TRBJ1-3,TRBV15,17,CATSSTRTSYSGNTIYF,TGTGCCACCAGCAGTACTAGGACCTCTTACTCTGGAAACACCATATATTTT
NA,TRBD2,TRBJ2-7,TRBV9,16,CASSVAAVAGSYEQYF,TGTGCCAGCAGCGTAGCGGCCGTAGCGGGATCCTACGAGCAGTACTTC
NA,NA,TRBJ1-4,TRBV27,16,CASSLFVTATNEKLFF,TGTGCCAGCAGTTTATTCGTGACTGCAACTAATGAAAAACTGTTTTTT
NA,TRBD1,TRBJ1-3,TRBV2,14,CASRPTGIGNTIYF,TGTGCCAGCAGGCCGACAGGGATTGGAAACACCATATATTTT
few,TRBD2,TRBJ2-1,TRBV4-3,16,CASSQQREGPYNEQFF,TGCGCCAGCAGCCAGCAGCGGGAGGGCCCGTACAATGAGCAGTTCTTC
NA,NA,TRBJ2-5,TRBV9,13,CASSVGPGETQYF,TGTGCCAGCAGCGTAGGGCCGGGAGAGACCCAGTACTTC
once,NA,TRBJ2-1,TRBV5-5,13,CASSLYGNNEQFF,TGTGCCAGCAGCCTATACGGGAACAATGAGCAGTTCTTC
NA,NA,TRBJ2-1,TRBV11-2,13,CASSSAPYNEQFF,TGTGCCAGCAGCTCCGCCCCGTACAATGAGCAGTTCTTC
NA,TRBD2,TRBJ2-3,TRBV10-3,17,CAISESTASGNLDTQYF,TGTGCCATCAGTGAGTCTACGGCTAGCGGGAATTTAGATACGCAGTATTTT
NA,NA,TRBJ1-3,TRBV7-9,13,CASSLDLEHTIYF,TGTGCCAGCAGCTTAGACTTGGAACACACCATATATTTT
few,NA,TRBJ1-5,TRBV6-1,12,CASSLGLGPQHF,TGTGCCAGCAGTCTCGGTTTAGGGCCCCAGCATTTT
once,TRBD2,TRBJ2-3,TRBV2,14,CASSPRGGTDTQYF,TGTGCCAGCAGTCCGCGGGGGGGCACAGATACGCAGTATTTT
NA,NA,TRBJ2-2,TRBV5-4,14,CASSLAQDSGELFF,TGTGCCAGCAGCTTGGCCCAGGATTCCGGGGAGCTGTTTTTT
NA,NA,TRBJ2-3,TRBV7-2,16,CASSLGNNLGADTQYF,TGTGCCAGCAGCTTGGGGAACAACCTTGGGGCAGATACGCAGTATTTT
NA,NA,TRBJ1-5,TRBV19,13,CASSPYSNQPQHF,TGTGCCAGTAGCCCCTACAGCAATCAGCCCCAGCATTTT
NA,NA,TRBJ1-2,TRBV28,13,CASSTGGQYGYTF,TGTGCCAGCAGTACGGGGGGGCAGTATGGCTACACCTTC
few,TRBD1,TRBJ2-3,TRBV5-1,16,CASSLLGQTTTDTQYF,TGCGCCAGCAGCTTGCTGGGACAGACCACCACAGATACGCAGTATTTT
NA,NA,TRBJ2-5,TRBV6-1,15,CASSRDIQASGEQYF,TGTGCCAGCTCTCGGGACATCCAAGCCTCCGGTGAGCAGTACTTC
NA,NA,TRBJ2-3,TRBV15,13,CATSMGHTDTQYF,TGTGCCACCAGCATGGGCCACACAGATACGCAGTATTTT
NA,NA,TRBJ2-7,TRBV7-8,14,CASSLVLGGYEQYF,TGTGCCAGCAGCTTAGTGTTGGGTGGCTACGAGCAGTACTTC
NA,TRBD1,TRBJ1-1,TRBV28,12,CASKTGGTEAFF,TGTGCCTCCAAGACAGGGGGCACTGAAGCTTTCTTT
medium-sized,TRBD1,TRBJ1-1,TRBV18,14,CASSLDRVNTEAFF,TGTGCCAGCTCCCTTGACAGGGTGAACACTGAAGCTTTCTTT
NA,NA,TRBJ2-7,TRBV7-2,15,CASSLGPKEYYEQYF,TGTGCCAGCAGCTTAGGGCCTAAAGAGTACTACGAGCAGTACTTC
few,NA,TRBJ2-1,TRBV11-1,12,CASSGTGNEQFF,TGTGCCAGCAGCGGTACAGGGAATGAGCAGTTCTTC
NA,TRBD2,TRBJ2-5,TRBV11-3,17,CASSLGMAGGIQETQYF,TGTGCCAGCAGCTTAGGGATGGCGGGGGGGATCCAAGAGACCCAGTACTTC
NA,NA,TRBJ1-5,TRBV9,21,CASSVFVLTARDPRGNQPQHF,TGTGCCAGCAGCGTATTCGTCCTGACTGCCAGGGACCCAAGGGGGAATCAGCCCCAGCATTTT
NA,NA,TRBJ1-1,TRBV7-2,14,CASLPGVGNTEAFF,TGTGCCTCCCTCCCGGGGGTAGGAAACACTGAAGCTTTCTTT
NA,NA,TRBJ2-7,TRBV28,12,CASSLYYGEQYF,TGTGCCAGCAGTTTATATTACGGGGAGCAGTACTTC
NA,NA,TRBJ2-2,TRBV7-2,17,CASSRSPQASNTGELFF,TGTGCCAGCAGCCGTAGCCCGCAGGCGTCGAACACCGGGGAGCTGTTTTTT
NA,NA,TRBJ1-1,TRBV29-1,11,CSVVRNTEAFF,TGCAGCGTTGTTAGGAACACTGAAGCTTTCTTT
few,TRBD2,TRBJ2-7,TRBV6-1,19,CASSGAPGLAGARSYEQYF,TGTGCCAGCAGTGGGGCCCCGGGACTAGCGGGAGCCCGCTCCTACGAGCAGTACTTC
NA,NA,TRBJ1-2,TRBV7-6,15,CASSLDAIGARGYTF,TGTGCCAGCAGCTTAGATGCTATAGGGGCGCGAGGCTACACCTTC
NA,NA,TRBJ2-6,TRBV27,17,CASSLEWRSSGANVLTF,TGTGCCAGCAGTTTAGAATGGCGGTCCTCTGGGGCCAACGTCCTGACTTTC